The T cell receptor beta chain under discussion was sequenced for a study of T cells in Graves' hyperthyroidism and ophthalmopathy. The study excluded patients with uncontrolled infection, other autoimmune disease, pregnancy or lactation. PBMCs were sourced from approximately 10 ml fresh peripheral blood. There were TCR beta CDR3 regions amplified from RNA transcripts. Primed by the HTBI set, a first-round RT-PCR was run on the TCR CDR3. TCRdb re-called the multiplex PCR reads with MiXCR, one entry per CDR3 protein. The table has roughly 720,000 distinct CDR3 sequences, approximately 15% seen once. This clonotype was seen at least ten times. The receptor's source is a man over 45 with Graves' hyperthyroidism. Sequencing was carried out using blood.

DNA for the CDR3: TGTGCCAGCAGACTGACTAGCGGGATAGGGGAGACCCAGTACTTC. Translated, it gives CASRLTSGIGETQYF. The chain has TRBV14 and TRBJ2-5; 11 bases are shared with TRBD2. CDR1 is SGHDN, CDR2 FVKESK, per germline. The V and J ends lost 6 bases and 5 bases, in that order; junction bases with no gene match: 8. The CDR3 is made up of 15 amino acids.